The T cell receptor beta chain under discussion was sequenced for a study of blood T cell repertoires in COVID-19 (TCRdb year 2020). Describing the broader study: Samples covering the acute and convalescent phases of COVID-19 were provided by collaborators in the United States, Italy and Spain. A de-identified subject ID, COVID-19 status, age in years and sex were almost always included in the sample metadata. The prospective study material was composed of cDNA or gDNA derived from T cells, B-cell-depleted T cells, or PBMCs. The samples were drawn from two sources: the first 160 participants of the ongoing ImmuneRACE study, and 1,254 subjects contributed by 6 global collaborators. Where available, HLA class I and class II types were obtained from metadata supplied by the sample provider rather than from assay-based typing. The repertoires were released in a freely available public database meant as a resource for research on the immune response to SARS-CoV-2. Subjects who had been exposed to COVID-19, were actively infected with it, or had recovered from it provided the deeply sampled blood TCRbeta repertoires that made up the dataset.

TCRbeta CDR3 regions were amplified from genomic DNA by means of the immunoSEQ Assay, a bias-controlled multiplex PCR. The published analysis was carried out like this. The number of nucleated cells in each sample was estimated from the amplification of reference gene primers within the assay. Sequence reads were collapsed and filtered to measure the absolute abundance of every unique TCRbeta CDR3 rearrangement. Productive Simpson clonality was computed per sample as the square root of Simpson's diversity index over productive rearrangements. TCRdb obtained this table from immuneACCESS and retained in-frame rearrangements with V and J assigned. These tables miss some clones; where compared with another copy, unresolved V genes account for less than half of the shortfall, and the remainder is unexplained. D and trimming were read from the DNA, whereas the V and J calls and clone size are those reported in that table. This sample has 140,000 to 150,000 clones in its table, and 80% to 90% of those were observed once. Together, the top ten hold approximately 40% of the sample.

Another Seattle source contributed samples from volunteer blood donors who had recovered from COVID-19. Whole blood was collected in K2EDTA tubes by collaborating institutions according to the institutions' own protocols. For TCRbeta analysis, collaborator samples were shipped as frozen whole blood, as isolated PBMCs, or as DNA extracted from either sample type. Summary of the overall study and its limitations: Clinical and demographic metadata were provided uncurated, with the amount varying by source and participant.

This clone was counted a single time. No antigen is known for it. Per-base quality was not reported, and no clone a single base away is much larger than it. The TCR was taken from a middle-aged man who had recovered from COVID-19. Sample: peripheral blood.

Here the CDR3 is given as CASSQVPSGGAGDTQYF. The DNA reads as follows: TGTGCCAGCAGCCAAGTCCCCAGCGGGGGGGCCGGAGATACGCAGTATTTT. The chain was built from TRBV4-2 and TRBJ2-3; TRBD2 fits 10 bases in the junction. Relative to germline, V is missing 1 base and J is missing 5 bases, with 9 bases of the junction outside any gene match. The CDR3 starts with the cysteine, ends with the phenylalanine, and has 17 residues. Here the CDR3 DNA is all that survives: 51 bases in frame from base 1. The germline V gene provides CDR1 LGHNA and CDR2 YNFKEQ.